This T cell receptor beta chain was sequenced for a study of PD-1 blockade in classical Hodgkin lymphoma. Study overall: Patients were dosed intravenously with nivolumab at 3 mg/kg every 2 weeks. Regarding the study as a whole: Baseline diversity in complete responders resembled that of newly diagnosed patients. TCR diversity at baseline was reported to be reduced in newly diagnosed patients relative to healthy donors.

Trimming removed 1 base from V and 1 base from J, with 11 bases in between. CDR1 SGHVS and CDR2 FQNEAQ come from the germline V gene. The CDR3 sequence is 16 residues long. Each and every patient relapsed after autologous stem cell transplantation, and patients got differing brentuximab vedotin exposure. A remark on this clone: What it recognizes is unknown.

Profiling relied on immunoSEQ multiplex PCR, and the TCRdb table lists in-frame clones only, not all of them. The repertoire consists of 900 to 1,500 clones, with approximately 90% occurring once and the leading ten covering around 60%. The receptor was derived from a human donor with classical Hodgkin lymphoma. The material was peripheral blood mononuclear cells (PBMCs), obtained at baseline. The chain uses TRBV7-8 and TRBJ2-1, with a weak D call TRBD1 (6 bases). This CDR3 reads CASSLEWTVSYNEQFF. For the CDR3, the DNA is TGTGCCAGCAGCTTAGAATGGACAGTTTCCTACAATGAGCAGTTCTTC.